Below, 32 T cell receptor beta chains from the same sample are listed, as sequenced in a study of control samples from healthy donors and cancer patients. The protocol was immunoSEQ multiplex PCR, while the TCRdb copy is restricted to in-frame clones and leaves out a portion. Of roughly 76,000 clones listed, 93% are singletons. The material sequenced was PBMCs. Every receptor here comes from a woman aged 35 to 49 with lung cancer.

The chain uses TRBV5-4 and TRBJ1-2; possibly TRBD1 for D (5 bases). CDR3 length: 15 amino acids. Per germline, CDR1 SGHNT and CDR2 YYREEE (reference sequence). Trimming removed 0 bases from V and 4 bases from J, with 13 bases in between. CDR3 sequence (DNA): TGTGCCAGCAGCTTGGGCGAGGGGATCGGCTATGGCTACACCTTC. Protein sequence: CASSLGEGIGYGYTF.

The CDR3 DNA reads TGTGCCATCAGTGCCTCCGGGCAGGGGGTCGAGCAGTACTTC. Its translation is CAISASGQGVEQYF. This chain joins TRBV10-3 and TRBJ2-7, with 7 bases identical to TRBD1. This CDR3 has 14 amino acids. Germline CDR1 reads ENHRY; CDR2 reads SYGVKD. V lost 4 bases, J lost 6 bases, and 9 bases stayed unmatched.

The chain combines TRBV15 with TRBJ1-6, with no clear D. The CDR3 totals 16 residues. Germline V gene sequence: CDR1 LNHNV, CDR2 YYDKDF (reference sequence). V lost 1 base to trimming and J lost 7 bases, with 14 bases between them. The CDR3, as DNA: TGTGCCACCAGCAGAGGGGAGTGGGAGAAGAATTCACCCCTCCACTTT. It encodes CATSRGEWEKNSPLHF. The full variable domain, with the rest looked up from reference TRBV15 and TRBJ1-6, is DAMVIQNPRYQVTQFGKPVTLSCSQTLNHNVMYWYQQKSSQAPKLLFHYYDKDFNNEADTPDNFQSRRPNTSFCFLDIRSPGLGDTAMYLCATSRGEWEKNSPLHFGNGTRLTVT.

Of note for this clone: Sequence at one end of the junction differs from germline and may be a read error. The V call is TRBV28, the J call TRBJ1-4, with 7 bases matching TRBD1. The CDR3 has 14 amino acids. CDR1 and CDR2 (germline): MDHEN, SYDVKM. CDR3 region: CASSRQGTKEKLFF. The CDR3 DNA is TGTGCCAGCAGCCGACAGGGTACTAAGGAAAAACTGTTTTTT.

This sequence joins TRBV10-3 and TRBJ2-7; D is possibly TRBD1 (6 bases). Trimming removed 9 bases at V and 2 bases at J, with 8 bases between. The CDR3 is 11 residues long. Germline V lookup: CDR1 ENHRY, CDR2 SYGVKD. The CDR3 here is CAMGAPYEQYF. CDR3 sequence (DNA): TGTGCCATGGGGGCCCCCTACGAGCAGTACTTC.

V gene TRBV7-2 combines with J gene TRBJ1-2, with no clear D. This CDR3 is built from 14 residues. The germline CDR1 and CDR2 sequences are SGHTA and FQGNSA. Trimming pared 2 bases from V and 1 base from J, leaving 8 bases between. The CDR3 coding sequence is TGTGCCAGCAGCTTACGGGTTATTAACTATGGCTACACCTTC. This translates into CASSLRVINYGYTF.

V usage is TRBV6-5 and J usage is TRBJ2-7, with D perhaps TRBD1 (6 bases). The CDR3 contains 14 residues. Per germline, CDR1 MNHEY and CDR2 SVGAGI. Trimming took 9 bases from V and 0 from J, leaving 15 bases between them. CDR3 bases: TGTGCCAGTTTCCGACAGGTTAGCTCCTACGAGCAGTACTTC. Translating gives CASFRQVSSYEQYF.

V and J are TRBV11-2 and TRBJ1-5; TRBD1 agrees at 7 bases. From germline, CDR1 is SGHAT and CDR2 FQNNGV. V gave up 5 bases and J gave up 4 bases; unmatched junction bases: 5. This CDR3 region has 14 residues. The CDR3 DNA sequence: TGTGCCAGCAGCCTGACAGGGCAAAATCAGCCCCAGCATTTT. This codes for CASSLTGQNQPQHF. Supplemented by reference TRBV11-2 and TRBJ1-5, the full variable domain reads EAGVAQSPRYKIIEKRQSVAFWCNPISGHATLYWYQQILGQGPKLLIQFQNNGVVDDSQLPKDRFSAERLKGVDSTLKIQPAKLEDSAVYLCASSLTGQNQPQHFGDGTRLSIL.

This clone was seen more than once but under ten times. The rearrangement joins TRBV2 to TRBJ2-1; 10 bases are a match to TRBD2. The V gene end was trimmed by 6 bases and the J gene end by 2 bases; junction bases not matched to a gene: 1. The germline V gene encodes CDR1 SNHLY and CDR2 FYNNEI. This CDR3 contains 14 residues. Here the CDR3 reads CASRSGGAYNEQFF. The CDR3 DNA sequence: TGTGCCAGCAGGAGCGGGGGGGCCTACAATGAGCAGTTCTTC.

CDR3 sequence (DNA): TGTGCCACCAGTGGCCTGACGTCTTTCAATGAGCAGTTCTTC. It translates to CATSGLTSFNEQFF. The V call is TRBV24-1, the J call TRBJ2-1; D unresolved. The CDR3 loop spans 14 amino acids. V lost 5 bases and J lost 6, with 13 bases in between. Germline V lookup: CDR1 KGHDR, CDR2 SFDVKD.

The gene calls are TRBV3-1 (or the pseudogene TRBV3-2) and TRBJ2-1, with 9 bases fitting TRBD2. There are 16 residues in the CDR3. Trimming removed 4 bases from V and 1 base from J; junction bases left unmatched: 5. The germline CDR1 and CDR2 sequences are LGHDT and YNNKEL (reference sequence). In DNA, the CDR3 is TGTGCCAGCAGCCCACGAACTAGCGGGTCCTACAATGAGCAGTTCTTC. Its protein product is CASSPRTSGSYNEQFF.

The chain combines TRBV7-2 with TRBJ2-1; D is unresolved. Deletions cut 3 bases from V and 0 bases from J, with 9 bases between. Per germline, CDR1 SGHTA and CDR2 FQGNSA. The CDR3 is 15 residues long. This CDR3 is CASSFLLSSYNEQFF. CDR3 sequence (DNA): TGTGCCAGCAGCTTTTTATTGAGCTCCTACAATGAGCAGTTCTTC.

The rearrangement links TRBV24-1 to TRBJ1-5; TRBD1 aligns across 7 bases. The CDR3 consists of 15 residues. Per the germline V gene, CDR1 is KGHDR and CDR2 is SFDVKD. V shed 5 bases, J shed 3 bases, and the junction held 6 bases outside the gene matches. DNA for the CDR3: TGTGCCACCAGTGGCGGCAGGGGGAACAATCAGCCCCAGCATTTT. Translation: CATSGGRGNNQPQHF.

V and J are TRBV5-6 and TRBJ2-3; TRBD2 agrees at 7 bases. V shed 3 bases, J shed 2 bases, and the junction held 3 bases outside the gene matches. CDR1 is SGHDT, CDR2 YYEEEE, per germline. There are 14 residues in the CDR3. CDR3 in amino acids: CASSSRDYTDTQYF. CDR3 sequence (DNA): TGTGCCAGCAGCTCCCGGGACTACACAGATACGCAGTATTTT.

The rearrangement links TRBV7-8 to TRBJ2-2; TRBD2 matches 15 bases. J was trimmed by 3 bases and V by 7 bases; bases with no gene match: 12. CDR3 length equals 19 residues. Germline CDR1 is SGHVS and CDR2 is FQNEAQ. This chain's CDR3 is CASNPLGTSGGRDTGELFF. CDR3 DNA: TGTGCCAGCAACCCTCTGGGGACTAGCGGGGGGCGCGACACCGGGGAGCTGTTTTTT.

The J gene is TRBJ2-3, the V gene TRBV13; possible D gene TRBD1, 6 bases. Germline CDR1 and CDR2: PRHDT and FYEKMQ (reference sequence). The CDR3 length is 15 residues. The V end lost 3 bases, the J end lost 0 bases, and 10 bases lay between the germline ends. This CDR3 reads CASSFGQFSTDTQYF. Written as DNA, the CDR3 is TGTGCCAGCAGCTTCGGACAGTTTAGCACAGATACGCAGTATTTT.

V usage is TRBV27 and J usage is TRBJ2-7; perhaps D is TRBD1 or TRBD2 (5 bases each). This CDR3 is built from 14 residues. Germline assignment: CDR1 MNHEY and CDR2 SMNVEV (reference sequence). V was cut by 3 bases and J by 5 bases, with 14 bases left in between. In DNA, the CDR3 is TGTGCCAGCAGTTTTCCGGGACGGGTTAACGAGCAGTACTTC. Translation gives CASSFPGRVNEQYF.

The gene calls are TRBV12-3 or TRBV12-4 and TRBJ1-3; no definite D call. This CDR3 has 12 residues. V was cut by 3 bases and J by 4 bases, with 4 bases left in between. The CDR3 nucleotides are TGTGCCAGCAGTTTTGAAGGAAACACCATATATTTT. Residues: CASSFEGNTIYF.

The CDR3 bases are TGTGCCAGTGGACAGGGTAATTCACCCCTCCACTTT. Translation: CASGQGNSPLHF. The chain uses TRBV19 and TRBJ1-6; 8 positions agree with TRBD1. Germline loops: CDR1 LNHDA, CDR2 SQIVND (reference sequence). The CDR3 spans 12 residues. V lost 8 bases to trimming and J lost 6 bases; unmatched junction nucleotides: 0.

The chain links TRBV2 to TRBJ1-3; D not certain. V lost 4 bases and J lost 5, with 12 bases in between. Germline CDR1 SNHLY, CDR2 FYNNEI. The CDR3 spans 14 residues. The CDR3 region is CASSVVVSRNTIYF. The CDR3 nucleotides are TGTGCCAGCAGTGTTGTAGTCTCCCGAAACACCATATATTTT.

V and J are TRBV13 and TRBJ1-1; D is perhaps TRBD1 (6 bases). Germline V gene sequence: CDR1 PRHDT, CDR2 FYEKMQ (reference sequence). The CDR3 runs to 13 residues. With 6 bases removed from V and 4 bases from J, the gap between germline ends came to 12 bases. The CDR3 sequence: CASSLTGSTEAFF. The DNA for the CDR3 is TGTGCCAGCAGTCTAACAGGGAGCACTGAAGCTTTCTTT.

V and J are TRBV3-1 (or the pseudogene TRBV3-2) and TRBJ2-1; 7 nucleotides line up with TRBD2. Germline V gene sequence: CDR1 LGHDT, CDR2 YNNKEL (reference sequence). Trimming cost V 5 bases and J 8 bases; bases outside gene matches: 12. The CDR3 runs to 15 residues. The CDR3 here is CASSWGGFLGDEQFF. DNA for the CDR3: TGTGCCAGCAGCTGGGGAGGGTTCCTCGGCGATGAGCAGTTCTTC.

This rearrangement joins TRBV29-1 to TRBJ1-2; no clear D. CDR3 size: 12 residues. Trimming shortened V by 1 base and J by 8 bases, and 11 bases separated the two germline ends. CDR1 SQVTM and CDR2 ANQGSEA come from the germline V gene. The chain's CDR3 is CSVEGTTTGYTF. In DNA form, the CDR3 reads TGCAGCGTTGAAGGGACGACAACCGGCTACACCTTC.

The J gene is TRBJ2-7, the V gene TRBV5-1; D is uncertain. This CDR3 has 12 amino acids. Trimming stripped 3 bases from V and 1 base from J, with 5 bases between. Germline V gene data show CDR1 as SGHRS and CDR2 as YFSETQ. The CDR3 is CASSSVSYEQYF. In nucleotides, the CDR3 is TGCGCCAGCAGCTCCGTATCCTACGAGCAGTACTTC. The entire variable domain, with the rest obtained from reference TRBV5-1 and TRBJ2-7, is as follows: KAGVTQTPRYLIKTRGQQVTLSCSPISGHRSVSWYQQTPGQGLQFLFEYFSETQRNKGNFPGRFSGRQFSNSRSEMNVSTLELGDSALYLCASSSVSYEQYFGPGTRLTVT.

A note on this clone: One end of the junction is discordant with germline, which a read error may explain. J is TRBJ1-5 and V is TRBV14; no clear D gene. CDR3 length: 13 amino acids. The germline CDR1 and CDR2 sequences are SGHDN and FVKESK. CDR3 in DNA: TGTGCCAGCAGCCAATCCGGGAATCTGCCCCAGCATTTT. This sequence encodes CASSQSGNLPQHF.

The chain carries TRBV28 and TRBJ1-1; unclear D gene. Germline V CDR1 and CDR2: MDHEN, SYDVKM. The CDR3 is made up of 13 amino acids. Deletions cut 2 bases from V and 0 bases from J, with 4 bases between. The CDR3 loop reads CASSLPLNTEAFF. The DNA for the CDR3 is TGTGCCAGCAGTTTACCCCTGAACACTGAAGCTTTCTTT.

This rearrangement joins TRBV6-5 to TRBJ1-2; 10 nucleotides match TRBD1. In germline, CDR1 is MNHEY, CDR2 SVGAGI. The CDR3 runs 15 residues. Trimming at V came to 2 bases and at J to 3 bases, leaving 3 bases not matched to a gene. The CDR3 here is CASSYRDRGHYGYTF. The CDR3 DNA follows: TGTGCCAGCAGTTACCGGGACAGGGGTCACTATGGCTACACCTTC.

This rearrangement joins TRBV5-6 to TRBJ1-3, with D unresolved. V lost 1 base to trimming and J lost 3 bases, with 5 bases between them. Germline assignment: CDR1 SGHDT and CDR2 YYEEEE. The CDR3 length is 13 residues. The CDR3 is CASSLSGGNTIYF. The CDR3 DNA reads as TGTGCCAGCAGCTTGTCTGGTGGAAACACCATATATTTT.

This chain joins TRBV27 and TRBJ2-2, with TRBD1 as a possible D gene (5 bases). Per germline, CDR1 MNHEY and CDR2 SMNVEV (reference sequence). With 4 bases removed from V and 1 base from J, the gap between germline ends came to 16 bases. The CDR3 is 17 residues long. The CDR3 here is CASSSTLTGLNTGELFF. The CDR3 DNA reads TGTGCCAGCAGTTCAACTTTAACAGGTTTGAACACCGGGGAGCTGTTTTTT.

The chain couples TRBV11-3 to TRBJ1-3; D ambiguous. Germline V gene sequence: CDR1 SGHNT, CDR2 YENEEA. V was clipped by 1 base and J by 4 bases, with 2 bases between them. The CDR3 has 12 residues. CDR3 in amino acids: CASSLGGNTIYF. The CDR3 bases are TGTGCCAGCAGCTTAGGAGGAAACACCATATATTTT.

This CDR3 is CASSHAGRPYNEQFF. The CDR3 bases are TGTGCCAGCAGCCACGCAGGAAGGCCCTACAATGAGCAGTTCTTC. The chain has TRBV3-1 (or the pseudogene TRBV3-2) and TRBJ2-1, with D hard to call. CDR1 LGHDT and CDR2 YNNKEL come from the germline V gene (reference sequence). The CDR3 is 15 residues long. V lost 3 bases to trimming and J lost 2 bases, with 11 bases between them.

The chain uses TRBV2 and TRBJ2-1; 7 bases match TRBD1. The germline CDR1 and CDR2 sequences are SNHLY and FYNNEI. J gave up 8 bases and V 7 bases, and 8 bases lay outside the gene matches. This CDR3 has 13 residues. The CDR3 reads CASTLQGYHEQFF. The CDR3 DNA reads TGTGCCAGCACCTTACAGGGGTACCATGAGCAGTTCTTC.